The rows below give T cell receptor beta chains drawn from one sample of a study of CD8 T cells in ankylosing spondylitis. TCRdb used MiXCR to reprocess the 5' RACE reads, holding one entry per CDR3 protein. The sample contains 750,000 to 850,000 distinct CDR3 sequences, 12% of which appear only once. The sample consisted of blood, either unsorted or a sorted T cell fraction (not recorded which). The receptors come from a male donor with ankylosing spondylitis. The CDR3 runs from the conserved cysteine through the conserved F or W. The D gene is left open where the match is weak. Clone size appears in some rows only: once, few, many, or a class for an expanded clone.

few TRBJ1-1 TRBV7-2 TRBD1 TGTGCCAGCAGCCCCTCCCGGACAGGGGGAAGCACTGAAGCTTTCTTT CASSPSRTGGSTEAFF
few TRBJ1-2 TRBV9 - TGTGCCAGCAGCACCCGAGAAGGGACCTATGGCTACACCTTC CASSTREGTYGYTF
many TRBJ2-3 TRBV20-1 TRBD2 TGCAGTGCTAGAGGTAGCGGGAGCCCCGATACGCAGTATTTT CSARGSGSPDTQYF
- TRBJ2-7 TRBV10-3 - TGTGCCATCGGGCTCAGGGGATTCGAGCAGTACTTC CAIGLRGFEQYF
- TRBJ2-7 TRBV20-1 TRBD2 TGCAGTGCTTCCTCACTAGCGGGGGGCCATGGAGAGCAGTACTTC CSASSLAGGHGEQYF
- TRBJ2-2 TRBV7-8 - TGTGCCAGCAGCCGGCAGCGGGTACACACCGGGGAGCTGTTTTTT CASSRQRVHTGELFF
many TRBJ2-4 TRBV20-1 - TGCACCCGGAGGCAGGGCAAAAACATTCAGTACTTC CTRRQGKNIQYF
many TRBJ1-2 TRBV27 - TGTGCCAGCAGTCCTTCTTTGACGGAGACTTATGGCTACACCTTC CASSPSLTETYGYTF
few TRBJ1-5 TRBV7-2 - TGTGCCAGCAGCTTAGCGAGTTTTCAGCCCCAGCATTTT CASSLASFQPQHF
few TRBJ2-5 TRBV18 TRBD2 TGTGCCAGCTCACCACGGACTAGCGGGAGGGCTTCGATGTTGGAGACCCAGTACTTC CASSPRTSGRASMLETQYF
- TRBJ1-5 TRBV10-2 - TGCGCCAGCAGTGGTCCATTCGGGGGGAGTCAGCCCCAGCATTTT CASSGPFGGSQPQHF
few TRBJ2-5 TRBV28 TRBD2 TGTGCCAGCAGTTCGGGGACTAGCGGGAGTTGGCAAGAGACCCAGTACTTC CASSSGTSGSWQETQYF
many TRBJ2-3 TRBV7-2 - TGTGCCAGCAGCCACCATGGACAGTTCACAGATACGCAGTATTTT CASSHHGQFTDTQYF
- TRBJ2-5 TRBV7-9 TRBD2 TGTGCCAGCAGCTTACTACTAGCGGACCAAGAGACCCAGTACTTC CASSLLLADQETQYF
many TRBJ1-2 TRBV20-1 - TGCAGTGCTAGAACAGGGCGGGCTAACCATGGCTACACCTTC CSARTGRANHGYTF
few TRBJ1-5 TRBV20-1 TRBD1 TGCAGTGCCGCACAGGGGAGTGGTCAGCCCCAGCATTTT CSAAQGSGQPQHF
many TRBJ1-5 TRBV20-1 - TGCAGTGCTCTTTGGGGGAGCAATCAGCCCCAGCATTTT CSALWGSNQPQHF
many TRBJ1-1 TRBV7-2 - TGTGCCAGCAGCTTAGCGCGTAGACCTGCTTTCTTT CASSLARRPAFF
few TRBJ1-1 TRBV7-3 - TGTGCCAGCAGCCCAAGGGTGGGCGGCACTGAAGCTTTCTTT CASSPRVGGTEAFF
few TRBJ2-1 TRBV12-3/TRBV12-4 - TGTGCCAGCAGCACGAGCGGGCCCCCCTACAATGAGCAGTTCTTC CASSTSGPPYNEQFF
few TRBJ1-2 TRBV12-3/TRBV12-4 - TGTGCCAGCAGTATAGCCGGGACCTACTATGGCTACACCTTC CASSIAGTYYGYTF
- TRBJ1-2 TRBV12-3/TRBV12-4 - TGTGCCAGCAGTCCAACGGGGTGGGGATATCAAGGCTATGGCTACACCTTC CASSPTGWGYQGYGYTF
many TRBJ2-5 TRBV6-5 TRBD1 TGTGCCAGCAGTTTTAACAGGGGGCCAGAGACCCAGTACTTC CASSFNRGPETQYF
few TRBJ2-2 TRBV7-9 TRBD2 TGTGCCAGCAGCTTAGCGCGACTAGCGGGGGATACCGGGGAGCTGTTTTTT CASSLARLAGDTGELFF
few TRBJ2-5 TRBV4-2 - TGTGCCAGCAGCCAAGATACGCGGCCCTACCAAGAGACCCAGTACTTC CASSQDTRPYQETQYF
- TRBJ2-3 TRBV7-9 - TGTGCCAGCAGCTCACCCCGCCGGGGGTCCTCAGTAGATACGCAGTATTTT CASSSPRRGSSVDTQYF
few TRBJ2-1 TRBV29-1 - TGCAGCGTTTCTAGCGCCTACTCCTACAATGAGCAGTTCTTC CSVSSAYSYNEQFF
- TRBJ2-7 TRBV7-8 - TGTGCCAGTGGTCCGGGACATTCCTACGAGCAGTACTTC CASGPGHSYEQYF
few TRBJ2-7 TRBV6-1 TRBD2 TGTGCCAGCAGTGGGACTAGCGGGCGCCGGAACTACGAGCAGTACTTC CASSGTSGRRNYEQYF
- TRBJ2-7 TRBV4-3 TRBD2 TGCGCCAGCAGCCAAGGGCTAGCGGGAGACCCGTCGAACGAGCAGTACTTC CASSQGLAGDPSNEQYF
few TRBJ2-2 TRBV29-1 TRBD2 TGCAGCGTTGTTGTCGGGACTAGCAGGACCGCGAACACCGGGGAGCTGTTTTTT CSVVVGTSRTANTGELFF
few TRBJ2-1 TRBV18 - TGTGCCAGCTCACCGTATAGGGACATCTCCTACAATGAGCAGTTCTTC CASSPYRDISYNEQFF
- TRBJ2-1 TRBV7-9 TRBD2 TGTGCCAGCACCCCCGGGACTAGCGGGTGGCAGTCCTTC CASTPGTSGWQSF
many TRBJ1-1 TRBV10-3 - TGTGCCATCAGTGCCGGAGGGTCTGAAGCTTTCTTT CAISAGGSEAFF
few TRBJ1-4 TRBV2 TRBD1 TGTGCCAGCAGTGAAAGGACAGGACATGAAAAACTGTTTTTT CASSERTGHEKLFF
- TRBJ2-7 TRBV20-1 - TGCAGTGCTAGCTTGGGGATCTACGAGCAGTACTTC CSASLGIYEQYF
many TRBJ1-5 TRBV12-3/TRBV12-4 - TGTGCCACCGGCGGGGGCGCGGGGAGTCAGCCCCAGCATTTT CATGGGAGSQPQHF
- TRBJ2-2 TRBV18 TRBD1 TGTGCCAGCTGGAGAGACAGGGACACCGGGGAGCTGTTTTTT CASWRDRDTGELFF
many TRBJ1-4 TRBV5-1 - TGCGCCAGCAGTTTGGACAGTCAGGAAGGAAAACTGTTTTTT CASSLDSQEGKLFF
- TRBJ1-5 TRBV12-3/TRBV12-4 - TGTGCCAGCAGCACTCAGGGAGATAGCAATCAGCCCCAGCATTTT CASSTQGDSNQPQHF
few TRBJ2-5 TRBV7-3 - TGTGCCAGCAGCTTAAGCGGGACAACTAATTTAGAGACCCAGTACTTC CASSLSGTTNLETQYF
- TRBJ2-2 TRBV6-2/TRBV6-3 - TGTGCCAGCAGTTACTCGTACGGCGGGGAGCTGTTTTTT CASSYSYGGELFF